The 24 T cell receptor beta chains below were found in one sample sequenced in a study of shared clonotypes between healthy human individuals. Using immunoSEQ multiplex PCR, the repertoire was profiled, and TCRdb retains in-frame clones only, with some absent. The sample lists hundreds of thousands of clones; approximately 79% were seen once. Material: memory CD4+ T cells sorted from blood. The subset is: CD45RA-negative fraction. The receptors derive from a woman in her thirties in good health.

CDR3 loop: CASSSQTSANTGELFF. CDR3 DNA sequence: TGTGCCAGCAGCTCCCAGACTAGCGCGAACACCGGGGAGCTGTTTTTT. The chain uses TRBV7-3 and TRBJ2-2, with 8 nucleotides matching TRBD2. Germline V lookup: CDR1 SGHTA, CDR2 FQGTGA. The CDR3 spans 16 residues. Trimming cost V 4 bases and J 0 bases; bases outside gene matches: 4.

This clone has just one count. The V call is TRBV28, the J call TRBJ1-5, with D perhaps matching TRBD1 (6 bases). Per germline, CDR1 MDHEN and CDR2 SYDVKM. The CDR3 covers 13 residues. V shed 3 bases and J shed 8 bases, with 11 bases lying between them. CDR3 coding DNA: TGTGCCAGCAGTTTGGGGACAATCAAGCCCCAGCATTTT. Its protein product is CASSLGTIKPQHF.

The gene calls are TRBV28 and TRBJ2-1; 7 bases align to TRBD2. Germline assignment: CDR1 MDHEN and CDR2 SYDVKM. The CDR3 contains 17 residues. V shed 1 base and J 3 bases; nucleotides not matched to a gene: 9. CDR3 sequence reads: CASSLSGPSGNYNEQFF. The CDR3, as DNA: TGTGCCAGCAGTTTATCCGGTCCTAGCGGTAACTACAATGAGCAGTTCTTC. The full variable domain, in which reference TRBV28 and TRBJ2-1 provide the parts outside the CDR3, is DVKVTQSSRYLVKRTGEKVFLECVQDMDHENMFWYRQDPGLGLRLIYFSYDVKMKEKGDIPEGYSVSREKKERFSLILESASTNQTSMYLCASSLSGPSGNYNEQFFGPGTRLTVL.

The chain combines TRBV19 with TRBJ2-5; D gene uncertain. The CDR3 totals 16 residues. The V gene's germline CDR1 is LNHDA and CDR2 SQIVND (reference sequence). Between the trimmed V and J ends, which lost 1 base and 1 base, there was a span of 13 bases. The CDR3 DNA is TGTGCCAGTAGTATAGGCCTCGGCAAGATCCAAGAGACCCAGTACTTC. Amino acids: CASSIGLGKIQETQYF.

This clone appeared a few times. The gene calls are TRBV7-9 and TRBJ1-2; D is perhaps TRBD1 (6 bases). The germline CDR1 and CDR2 sequences are SEHNR and FQNEAQ (reference sequence). Trimming stripped 3 bases from V and 0 bases from J, with 11 bases between. There are 15 residues in the CDR3. In DNA form, the CDR3 reads TGTGCCAGCAGCTTCGGGGACACAGCTAACTATGGCTACACCTTC. This encodes CASSFGDTANYGYTF.

This chain connects TRBV7-2 to TRBJ1-2; 7 nucleotides align to TRBD1. CDR3 length: 17 amino acids. CDR1 and CDR2 from the germline V gene are SGHTA and FQGNSA. V was clipped by 1 base and J by 3 bases; unmatched bases: 11. In DNA form, the CDR3 reads TGTGCCAGCAGCTTAGGTCATTACCGCAGGGGGGACTATGGCTACACCTTC. This sequence encodes CASSLGHYRRGDYGYTF.

This sequence joins TRBV5-1 and TRBJ1-3; a possible D gene is TRBD1 (5 bases). The germline V gene has CDR1 SGHRS and CDR2 YFSETQ. V dropped 0 bases and J dropped 0 bases, with 10 bases sitting between them. This CDR3 has 16 residues. The CDR3 spells CASSLGDSSSGNTIYF. The DNA of the CDR3 is TGCGCCAGCAGCTTGGGGGACTCGAGCTCTGGAAACACCATATATTTT.

J is TRBJ2-1 and V is TRBV28; possible D gene TRBD2, 6 bases. V lost 4 bases to trimming and J lost 2 bases, with 21 bases between them. The CDR3 runs to 18 residues. The germline CDR1 and CDR2 sequences are MDHEN and SYDVKM. In nucleotides, the CDR3 is TGTGCCAGCAGTTCCCAGGGAATAGTTGGCGGGGCCTACAATGAGCAGTTCTTC. It is translated as CASSSQGIVGGAYNEQFF.

The chain joins TRBV27 to TRBJ1-3, with D tentatively TRBD1 (6 bases). Germline V gene sequence: CDR1 MNHEY, CDR2 SMNVEV (reference sequence). CDR3 length equals 15 residues. Trimming removed 3 bases from V and 0 bases from J, with 9 bases in between. The CDR3 nucleotides read TGTGCCAGCAGTTTTAAGGGGGTCTCTGGAAACACCATATATTTT. Translation: CASSFKGVSGNTIYF.

This chain joins TRBV18 and TRBJ2-7, with D perhaps assigned TRBD1 or TRBD2 (5 bases each). The CDR3 runs to 15 residues. The ends were cut back, 3 bases at V and 2 bases at J, with 14 bases in the middle. CDR1 is KGHSH and CDR2 is LQKENI in the germline V gene. CDR3 residues: CASSPGDGVPYEQYF. For the CDR3, the DNA is TGTGCCAGCTCACCGGGGGACGGGGTCCCCTACGAGCAGTACTTC.

The genes are TRBV6-4 and TRBJ2-7, with 8 bases fitting TRBD1. V dropped 7 bases and J dropped 0; count of bases not matched to a gene: 11. This CDR3 spans 16 amino acids. CDR1 is MRHNA and CDR2 is SNTAGT in the germline V gene. CDR3 in amino acids: CASNTNRGIGSYEQYF. CDR3 sequence (DNA): TGTGCCAGCAATACGAACAGGGGGATTGGCTCCTACGAGCAGTACTTC.

The chain employs TRBV5-1 and TRBJ2-1; D may be TRBD2 (5 bases). The CDR3 is 12 amino acids. Germline-derived CDR1 and CDR2 are SGHRS and YFSETQ. V was trimmed by 1 base and J by 13 bases, leaving 12 bases between them. Here the CDR3 reads CASSLLAQPQFF. CDR3 bases: TGCGCCAGCAGCTTGTTAGCGCAACCTCAGTTCTTC.

In its sample, this clone was seen a few times. The chain joins TRBV7-2 to TRBJ1-3; weak D call: TRBD1 (5 bases). Germline V gene sequence: CDR1 SGHTA, CDR2 FQGNSA. The CDR3 has 16 residues. V lost 5 bases, J lost 4 bases, and 18 bases lay in between. CDR3 nucleotide sequence: TGTGCCAGCAGCCGTGGACATGTGGCTTCAGGAAACACCATATATTTT. Translation gives CASSRGHVASGNTIYF.

This clone has just one count. This chain links TRBV15 with TRBJ2-7; D is ambiguous. V lost 3 bases and J 0 bases, leaving 9 bases between the germline ends. Germline CDR1 and CDR2: LNHNV and YYDKDF (reference sequence). The length of the CDR3 is 14 residues. The CDR3 protein is CATSSQRDSYEQYF. The CDR3 bases are TGTGCCACCAGCAGCCAGCGCGACTCCTACGAGCAGTACTTC.

The chain recombines TRBV6-1 with TRBJ2-5, with TRBD1 identical over 7 bases. Trimming took 2 bases from V and 4 from J; bases not matched to a gene: 7. CDR1 is MNHNS, CDR2 SASEGT, per germline. The CDR3 is made up of 15 amino acids. The CDR3 loop reads CASSELWTGGETQYF. CDR3 in DNA: TGTGCCAGCAGTGAATTGTGGACAGGAGGAGAGACCCAGTACTTC.

The rearrangement joins TRBV19 to TRBJ2-3; D assignment may be TRBD1 or TRBD2 (5 bases each). The germline gives CDR1 LNHDA, CDR2 SQIVND (reference sequence). V was trimmed by 6 bases and J by 0 bases, leaving 22 bases between them. The CDR3 extends over 18 amino acids. In nucleotides, the CDR3 is TGTGCCAGTAGCCCCACGGGACGGTTAGGCGGAAGCACAGATACGCAGTATTTT. This codes for CASSPTGRLGGSTDTQYF. Filled out from reference TRBV19 and TRBJ2-3, the complete variable domain reads DGGITQSPKYLFRKEGQNVTLSCEQNLNHDAMYWYRQDPGQGLRLIYYSQIVNDFQKGDIAEGYSVSREKKESFPLTVTSAQKNPTAFYLCASSPTGRLGGSTDTQYFGPGTRLTVL.

This clone was observed a few times. This chain connects TRBV28 to TRBJ1-2; 7 bases match TRBD1. Germline V gene sequence: CDR1 MDHEN, CDR2 SYDVKM. The CDR3 is 11 amino acids. V dropped 8 bases and J dropped 5; count of bases not matched to a gene: 2. The CDR3 DNA reads TGTGCCAGCGGCAGGGGGTATGGCTACACCTTC. This gives the protein CASGRGYGYTF.

This chain uses TRBV27 with TRBJ2-5; 7 bases align to TRBD2. Per germline, CDR1 MNHEY and CDR2 SMNVEV (reference sequence). The CDR3 consists of 12 residues. V trimming: 7 bases; J trimming: 11 bases; junction bases outside the gene matches: 10. In nucleotides, the CDR3 is TGTGCCAGCACCCCTCAGGCGGGGGAGCAGTACTTC. This codes for CASTPQAGEQYF.

V usage is TRBV29-1 and J usage is TRBJ1-5, with D maybe TRBD1 (5 bases). The CDR3 extends over 13 amino acids. Germline CDR1 SQVTM, CDR2 ANQGSEA. V dropped 7 bases and J dropped 3 bases, with 13 bases sitting between them. Written as DNA, the CDR3 is TGCAGCGCCCGCGGGGGGAACAATCAGCCCCAGCATTTT. Residues: CSARGGNNQPQHF.

The chain uses TRBV29-1 and TRBJ1-2, with D uncertain. CDR1 and CDR2 from the germline V gene are SQVTM and ANQGSEA. Trimming left V 2 bases short and J 4 bases short, with 20 bases between. The CDR3 extends over 16 amino acids. The chain's CDR3 is CSVETLPPRTVYGYTF. The DNA for the CDR3 is TGCAGCGTTGAAACCCTCCCACCCAGAACCGTCTATGGCTACACCTTC. The variable domain in full, with the rest retrieved from reference TRBV29-1 and TRBJ1-2, is SAVISQKPSRDICQRGTSLTIQCQVDSQVTMMFWYRQQPGQSLTLIATANQGSEATYESGFVIDKFPISRPNLTFSTLTVSNMSPEDSSIYLCSVETLPPRTVYGYTFGSGTRLTVV.

This clone was seen only a few times. This chain links TRBV9 with TRBJ2-7, with 7 nucleotides matching TRBD2. V gave up 3 bases and J gave up 2 bases; unmatched junction bases: 11. CDR3 length equals 16 residues. Germline CDR1 and CDR2: SGDLS and YYNGEE. The CDR3 nucleotides are TGTGCCAGCAGCGGGCCCCCGCCCGGGGGGACCTACGAGCAGTACTTC. Translating gives CASSGPPPGGTYEQYF.

This clone was detected once. V usage is TRBV28 and J usage is TRBJ2-7; maybe TRBD1 (5 bases). V dropped 2 bases and J dropped 7 bases, with 12 bases sitting between them. Germline values: CDR1 MDHEN, CDR2 SYDVKM. The CDR3 is 13 residues long. CDR3 loop: CASSLIRVGEQYF. The CDR3 DNA reads as TGTGCCAGCAGTTTAATCAGGGTCGGTGAGCAGTACTTC.

This clone was observed a handful of times. The V call is TRBV5-4, the J call TRBJ2-1; 15 nucleotides line up with TRBD2. The CDR3 has 16 amino acids. Per germline, CDR1 SGHNT and CDR2 YYREEE (reference sequence). J lost 4 bases, V lost 6 bases, and 5 bases had no gene match. The CDR3 nucleotides read TGTGCCAGCACCACCGGGACTAGCGGGGGGTACAATGAGCAGTTCTTC. Its translation is CASTTGTSGGYNEQFF.

The gene calls are TRBV4-1 and TRBJ2-7, with a weak D call TRBD2 (6 bases). The length of the CDR3 is 16 residues. Between the trimmed V and J ends, which lost 2 bases and 2 bases, there was a span of 16 bases. Germline assignment: CDR1 MGHRA and CDR2 YSYEKL. This chain's CDR3 is CASSQRGAGGTYEQYF. The CDR3 DNA reads TGCGCCAGCAGCCAACGCGGGGCGGGCGGGACCTACGAGCAGTACTTC.